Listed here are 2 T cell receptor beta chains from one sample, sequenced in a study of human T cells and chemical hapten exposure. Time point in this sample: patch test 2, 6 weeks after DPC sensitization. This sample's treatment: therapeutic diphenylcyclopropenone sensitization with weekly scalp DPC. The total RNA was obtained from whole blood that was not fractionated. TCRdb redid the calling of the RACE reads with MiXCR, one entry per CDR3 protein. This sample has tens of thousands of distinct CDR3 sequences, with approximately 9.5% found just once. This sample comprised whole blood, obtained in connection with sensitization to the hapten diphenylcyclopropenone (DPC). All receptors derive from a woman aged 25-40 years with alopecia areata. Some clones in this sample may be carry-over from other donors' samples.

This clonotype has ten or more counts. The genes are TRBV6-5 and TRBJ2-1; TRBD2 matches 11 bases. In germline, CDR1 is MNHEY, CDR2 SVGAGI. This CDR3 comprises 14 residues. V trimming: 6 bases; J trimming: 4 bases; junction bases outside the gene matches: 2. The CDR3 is CASRGLAVYNEQFF. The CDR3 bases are TGTGCCAGCAGGGGACTAGCGGTTTACAATGAGCAGTTCTTC.

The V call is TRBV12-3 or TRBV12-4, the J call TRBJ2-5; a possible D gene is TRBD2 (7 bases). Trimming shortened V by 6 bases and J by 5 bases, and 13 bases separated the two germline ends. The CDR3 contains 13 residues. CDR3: CASRRGGTETQYF. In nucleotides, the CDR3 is TGTGCCAGCAGGAGGGGGGGAACCGAGACCCAGTACTTC.